The 15 T cell receptor beta chains reported below all come from one sample, sequenced in a study of blood T cell repertoires in COVID-19. Profiled with immunoSEQ multiplex PCR; TCRdb holds only in-frame clones, not every one. The table has approximately 290,000 clones, approximately 90% seen once. The specimen was PBMCs or T cells enriched from blood (not recorded which). The receptors shown here come from a woman in her 30s who had recovered from COVID-19.

The chain uses TRBV28 and TRBJ1-6, with a possible D match to TRBD1 (6 bases). Germline loops: CDR1 MDHEN, CDR2 SYDVKM. V dropped 4 bases and J dropped 8 bases, with 21 bases sitting between them. CDR3 size: 17 residues. The CDR3 DNA is TGTGCCAGCAGTTCGGGGATCACAGGGTCTCGGGATTCACCCCTCCACTTT. Protein product: CASSSGITGSRDSPLHF.

The chain couples TRBV6-2 or TRBV6-3 to TRBJ1-4; D possibly corresponds to TRBD1 (6 bases). Trimming pared 6 bases from V and 8 bases from J, leaving 10 bases between. The CDR3 spans 12 residues. CDR1 is MNHEY, CDR2 SVGEGT, per germline. Written as DNA, the CDR3 is TGTGCCAGCAGCACAGGGAACGAAAAACTGTTTTTT. Its protein is CASSTGNEKLFF.

This clone was detected once. The rearrangement links TRBV15 to TRBJ1-5; 10 nucleotides line up with TRBD1. This CDR3 comprises 18 residues. The germline CDR1 and CDR2 sequences are LNHNV and YYDKDF (reference sequence). V lost 4 bases to trimming and J lost 0 bases; unmatched junction nucleotides: 9. CDR3 nucleotide sequence: TGTGCCACCAGCAAACGGGACAGGGGATTATATAGCAATCAGCCCCAGCATTTT. The encoded protein is CATSKRDRGLYSNQPQHF.

The V and J genes are TRBV28 and TRBJ1-1; possibly TRBD1 for D (6 bases). Germline-derived CDR1 and CDR2 are MDHEN and SYDVKM. V gave up 5 bases and J gave up 0 bases, with 13 bases separating them. The CDR3 has 15 residues. The CDR3 DNA reads as TGTGCCAGCAGTAGGGGGGGGAGCTTGAACACTGAAGCTTTCTTT. The encoded protein is CASSRGGSLNTEAFF.

This CDR3 reads CASSLGTGRGQYF. CDR3 DNA sequence: TGTGCCAGCAGCTTAGGGACAGGGAGGGGGCAGTATTTT. The chain employs TRBV7-3 and TRBJ2-3, with 9 bases fitting TRBD1. V shed 2 bases and J 11 bases; nucleotides not matched to a gene: 5. CDR1 is SGHTA, CDR2 FQGTGA, per germline. The CDR3 extends over 13 amino acids.

CDR3 sequence (DNA): TGTGCCAGCAGTTTATCGTCCACTAGCGGGAGAGGCTACGAGCAGTACTTC. Its translation: CASSLSSTSGRGYEQYF. The rearrangement joins TRBV27 to TRBJ2-7; 11 positions match TRBD2. The V segment lost 0 bases and the J segment 3 bases; nucleotides outside the gene matches: 7. Per the germline V gene, CDR1 is MNHEY and CDR2 is SMNVEV (reference sequence). The CDR3 runs to 17 residues.

The chain recombines TRBV2 with TRBJ2-7; no definite D call. V was shortened by 5 bases and J by 1 base, with 9 bases between the two germline ends. CDR3 length equals 13 residues. CDR1 is SNHLY and CDR2 is FYNNEI in the germline V gene. CDR3 bases: TGTGCCAGCAGTTACTCTATATCCTACGAGCAGTACTTC. Its translation is CASSYSISYEQYF.

DNA of the CDR3: TGTGCCAGCAGCCCCTACATAGCGGGAGGGTATTACAATGAGCAGTTCTTC. Protein sequence: CASSPYIAGGYYNEQFF. This chain joins TRBV4-2 and TRBJ2-1, with 11 bases lining up with TRBD2. Looked up from germline, CDR1 is LGHNA and CDR2 is YNFKEQ. The J segment lost 4 bases and the V segment lost 4 bases, leaving 9 bases of the junction unmatched. The CDR3 consists of 17 residues.

The chain recombines TRBV11-2 with TRBJ1-1; D is possibly TRBD1 (5 bases). Germline V gene sequence: CDR1 SGHAT, CDR2 FQNNGV. Deletions cut 7 bases from V and 1 base from J, with 22 bases between. The CDR3 totals 17 residues. This CDR3 is CASNLQDSSISNTEAFF. In DNA form, the CDR3 reads TGTGCCAGCAATCTTCAAGACAGTTCCATTTCGAACACTGAAGCTTTCTTT.

Points on this clone: It is unclear where the CDR3 begins or ends on the DNA, so no DNA is shown, and the CDR3 is as TCRdb lists it. This sequence joins TRBV29-1 and TRBJ2-1; the DNA was not compared with TRBD1, the D call given in the table. Germline V gene sequence: CDR1 SQVTM, CDR2 ANQGSEA. The CDR3 contains 11 residues when both ends are counted. The CDR3 loop is CSVGAGTGPFF.

The chain joins TRBV6-2 or TRBV6-3 to TRBJ1-1; D remains unclear. CDR1 MNHEY and CDR2 SVGEGT come from the germline V gene. The V end was cut by 4 bases, the J end by 0 bases, with 18 bases between. This CDR3 is 17 amino acids long. CDR3 sequence: CASSLDAPGEMNTEAFF. CDR3 coding DNA: TGTGCCAGCAGTTTGGACGCGCCCGGGGAGATGAACACTGAAGCTTTCTTT.

The CDR3 DNA reads as TGTGCCAGCAGTGGTCAGGGTAGCAATCAGCCCCAGCATTTT. Protein product: CASSGQGSNQPQHF. This chain links TRBV2 with TRBJ1-5; a weak D match, TRBD1 (5 bases). CDR1 and CDR2 from the germline V gene are SNHLY and FYNNEI. The CDR3 has 14 amino acids. The V gene lost 4 bases and the J gene lost 0 bases, with 7 bases spanning the gap.

The V gene is TRBV7-3, the J gene TRBJ2-5, with 9 bases fitting TRBD1. This CDR3 is 16 amino acids long. Germline values: CDR1 SGHTA, CDR2 FQGTGA. V lost 5 bases, J lost 3 bases, and 10 bases stayed unmatched. The CDR3 is CASSLTGTGLEETQYF. CDR3 nucleotides: TGTGCCAGCAGCCTCACCGGGACAGGGCTCGAAGAGACCCAGTACTTC.

This clone came up once. The V gene is TRBV6-5, the J gene TRBJ2-4, with 7 nucleotides matching TRBD1. The germline CDR1 and CDR2 sequences are MNHEY and SVGAGI. The trim removed 8 bases at V and 5 bases at J, leaving 6 bases unmatched. This CDR3 contains 13 residues. This CDR3 is CASQTGAQNIQYF. The CDR3 DNA sequence: TGTGCCAGCCAAACAGGGGCCCAAAACATTCAGTACTTC.

This clone was seen a single time. The chain is built from TRBV19 and TRBJ1-2; perhaps TRBD1 as D (6 bases). Per the germline V gene, CDR1 is LNHDA and CDR2 is SQIVND (reference sequence). V dropped 4 bases and J dropped 2 bases, with 20 bases sitting between them. CDR3 length: 17 residues. CDR3 loop: CASSSLSDRSTNYGYTF. Here the CDR3 DNA reads TGTGCCAGTAGTAGCCTTTCAGACAGGTCAACCAACTATGGCTACACCTTC. Variable domain in full (rest from reference TRBV19 and TRBJ1-2): DGGITQSPKYLFRKEGQNVTLSCEQNLNHDAMYWYRQDPGQGLRLIYYSQIVNDFQKGDIAEGYSVSREKKESFPLTVTSAQKNPTAFYLCASSSLSDRSTNYGYTFGSGTRLTVV.